Listed below are T cell receptor beta chains from one sample, sequenced in a study of blood T cells in healthy people across ages. TCRdb called the 5' RACE reads again in MiXCR, with one record for every CDR3 protein. The sample lists about 640,000 distinct CDR3 sequences, around 54% occurring once. Sequencing was performed on blood. The receptors come from a man between 60 and 70 years old in good health. Each CDR3 is given with its conserved first and last residue.

v_gene	j_gene	CDR3aa
TRBV29-1	TRBJ1-2	CSVDGQGWGGYTF
TRBV7-9	TRBJ1-4	CASSGTGNEKLFF
TRBV29-1	TRBJ2-3	CSVGGGFEDTQYF
TRBV6-5	TRBJ2-5	CASKSTAETQYF
TRBV10-3	TRBJ2-1	CAIQSDGGGYNEQFF
TRBV15	TRBJ2-7	CATSTHPGLPYEQYF
TRBV10-3	TRBJ2-5	CATNSLGLQETQYF
TRBV2	TRBJ1-4	CASSKAGGKTEKLFF
TRBV5-1	TRBJ2-5	CASSPDRPKETQYF
TRBV27	TRBJ2-5	CASSLSGPRPETQYF
TRBV20-1	TRBJ2-7	CSALSGVLRGEQYF
TRBV12-5	TRBJ1-3	CASGLGLSDRDGGNTIYF
TRBV29-1	TRBJ2-5	CSVGANPRTSRETQYF
TRBV20-1	TRBJ1-1	CSAGRGRWAEAFF
TRBV20-1	TRBJ2-5	CSARVGGQETQYF